Sequencing of this TCR beta chain was carried out in a study of blood T cell repertoires in COVID-19. Overall study context: Acute and convalescent COVID-19 samples came from the United States, Italy and Spain. The analysed material was cDNA or gDNA that came from T cells, B-cell-depleted T cells, or PBMCs.

Per the original methods: Cell counts per sample came from amplifying reference gene primers. The assay was immunoSEQ multiplex PCR, and TCRdb's table has in-frame clones only and misses some. The DNA gave D and trimming, while V, J and clone size come from that table. The sample includes about 220,000 clones, about 86% of them seen just once. Per germline, CDR1 LGHNA and CDR2 YNFKEQ. V was pared by 5 bases and J by 6 bases, with 8 bases of the junction left unmatched. The CDR3 extends over 15 amino acids. This clonotype was sampled from a woman in her thirties or forties with acute COVID-19. Sequencing was carried out using PBMCs or T cells enriched from blood (not recorded which). This sequence joins TRBV4-2 and TRBJ1-5, with 9 bases matching TRBD1. The CDR3 is CASSSQGANGQPQHF. The DNA for the CDR3 is TGTGCCAGCAGCTCACAGGGGGCGAACGGTCAGCCCCAGCATTTT.